This TCR beta chain was found in a study of control samples from healthy donors and cancer patients. Germline V gene lookup returns CDR1 LNHDA and CDR2 SQIVND (reference sequence). Trimming removed 6 bases from V and 7 bases from J, with 10 bases in between. The CDR3 totals 13 residues. Data came from immunoSEQ multiplex PCR; TCRdb stores just in-frame clones and leaves some out. The data show under 80,000 clones, about 95% seen once. Sequences were obtained from blood. This sequence joins TRBV19 and TRBJ1-6, with D maybe TRBD1 (6 bases). The TCR was taken from a woman aged 25 to 39 in good health. The CDR3 bases are TGTGCCAGTAGGGGGGGCTGGAATTCACCCCTCCACTTT. Its protein product is CASRGGWNSPLHF.